The 21 T cell receptor beta chains given below trace back to one sample, sequenced in a study of blood T cells in healthy people across ages. Next came a second PCR, run for roughly 7 to 12 cycles, which used a sample-barcoded 5' primer along with a J-beta primer mix. TCRdb re-analysed the 5' RACE reads in MiXCR, keeping a single row per CDR3 protein. The data show some 700,000 distinct CDR3 sequences, roughly 47% seen once. Specimen: blood. The source of these receptors is a woman in her sixties in good health.

Comment on this clonotype: Compared with germline, one end of the junction differs, possibly owing to a read error. The J gene is TRBJ1-5, the V gene TRBV6-5; weak D call: TRBD1 (5 bases). CDR3 length: 14 amino acids. The germline gives CDR1 MNHEY, CDR2 SVGAGI. The CDR3 nucleotides are TGTGCCAGCAGAGCGATCGGGGGTAATCGGCCCCAGCATTTT. Its protein is CASRAIGGNRPQHF.

This clonotype has only a few counts. The gene calls are TRBV20-1 and TRBJ2-3; 15 nucleotides align to TRBD2. The CDR3 is 19 residues long. Germline V CDR1 and CDR2: DFQATT, SNEGSKA (reference sequence). V trimming: 3 bases; J trimming: 0 bases; junction bases outside the gene matches: 10. CDR3 region: CSASKGLAGGHKSTDTQYF. CDR3 in DNA: TGCAGTGCTAGTAAGGGACTAGCGGGGGGCCATAAAAGCACAGATACGCAGTATTTT.

This clonotype was detected many times. The CDR3 protein is CASSQGYQPQHF. In DNA, the CDR3 is TGTGCCAGCAGCCAGGGGTATCAGCCCCAGCATTTT. The rearrangement uses TRBV14 and TRBJ1-5; D gene uncertain. Trimming removed 3 bases from V and 5 bases from J, with 5 bases in between. The CDR3 totals 12 residues. Germline V gene sequence: CDR1 SGHDN, CDR2 FVKESK.

The rearrangement links TRBV12-3 or TRBV12-4 to TRBJ1-2; 8 bases map to TRBD1. V was pared by 4 bases and J by 7 bases, with 8 bases of the junction left unmatched. The CDR3 covers 14 residues. The CDR3 sequence: CASSWGTTGVGYTF. As DNA, the CDR3 is TGTGCCAGCAGTTGGGGAACGACAGGGGTTGGCTACACCTTC.

The chain has TRBV10-3 and TRBJ2-7; no firm D call. There are 13 residues in the CDR3. The germline gives CDR1 ENHRY, CDR2 SYGVKD. V was shortened by 3 bases and J by 2 bases, with 8 bases between the two germline ends. The CDR3 DNA reads as TGTGCCATCAGTGAATTAAATCCCTACGAGCAGTACTTC. This encodes CAISELNPYEQYF.

For this clonotype: A single base separates this from a much larger clone, so it may be a read error. The CDR3 nucleotides are TGCAGCGGGAAACAGCGGAATGAGCAGTTCTTC. Its protein product is CSGKQRNEQFF. The chain uses TRBV29-1 and TRBJ2-1; tentative D call: TRBD2 (5 bases). The germline CDR1 and CDR2 sequences are SQVTM and ANQGSEA. Trimming removed 7 bases from V and 7 bases from J, with 11 bases in between. The CDR3 length is 11 residues.

Comment on this clonotype: Mismatch with germline at one junction end may stem from a read error. This chain connects TRBV6-1 to TRBJ1-2; the D is unclear. The CDR3 sequence is 12 residues long. The germline gives CDR1 MNHNS, CDR2 SASEGT. The CDR3 here is CTSSPRPRGYTF. The CDR3 coding sequence is TGTACCAGCAGCCCCCGACCTCGGGGCTACACCTTC.

The chain carries TRBV18 and TRBJ1-2, with TRBD1 as a possible D gene (6 bases). This CDR3 has 15 amino acids. Germline V lookup: CDR1 KGHSH, CDR2 LQKENI. Trimming removed 5 bases at V and 5 bases at J, with 18 bases between. CDR3 DNA sequence: TGTGCCAGCTCATCAATGATGAACAGGGAGTATGGCTACACCTTC. It yields the protein CASSSMMNREYGYTF.

The CDR3 region is CASRPQGSPYEQYF. CDR3 sequence (DNA): TGTGCCAGCAGACCCCAGGGATCCCCCTACGAGCAGTACTTC. The chain has TRBV6-2 or TRBV6-3 and TRBJ2-7; D is possibly TRBD1 (5 bases). V was pared by 6 bases and J by 2 bases, with 14 bases between. Looked up from germline, CDR1 is MNHEY and CDR2 is SVGEGT. The CDR3 extends over 14 amino acids.

V and J are TRBV25-1 and TRBJ2-7; D possibly corresponds to TRBD1 (6 bases). Germline CDR1 and CDR2: MGHDK and SYGVNS. V lost 5 bases, J lost 4 bases, and 12 bases lay in between. This CDR3 comprises 13 residues. The DNA for the CDR3 is TGTGCCAGCAGTCAACACGGACAGTACGAGCAGTACTTC. Amino acid sequence: CASSQHGQYEQYF.

This clonotype showed up many times. This chain uses TRBV3-1 with TRBJ2-1; D perhaps matches TRBD1 (6 bases). The V gene lost 1 base and the J gene lost 4 bases, with 17 bases spanning the gap. Per the germline V gene, CDR1 is LGHDT and CDR2 is YNNKEL (reference sequence). CDR3 length equals 17 residues. The DNA of the CDR3 is TGTGCCAGCAGCCAAGGACTTTTACGGCAGGGGTACAATGAGCAGTTCTTC. Its translation: CASSQGLLRQGYNEQFF.

This clonotype was seen only a few times. CDR3 DNA: TGTGCCAGCGAAGGGGGCCGAAATGAGCAGTTCTTC. Amino acids: CASEGGRNEQFF. The chain recombines TRBV7-9 with TRBJ2-1; TRBD1 matches 7 bases. Looked up from germline, CDR1 is SEHNR and CDR2 is FQNEAQ (reference sequence). V dropped 8 bases and J dropped 7; count of bases not matched to a gene: 5. There are 12 residues in the CDR3. Variable domain in full (rest from reference TRBV7-9 and TRBJ2-1): DTGVSQNPRHKITKRGQNVTFRCDPISEHNRLYWYRQTLGQGPEFLTYFQNEAQLEKSRLLSDRFSAERPKGSFSTLEIQRTEQGDSAMYLCASEGGRNEQFFGPGTRLTVL.

The chain combines TRBV6-6 with TRBJ2-7; D might be TRBD1 (6 bases). CDR3 length: 16 residues. Trimming removed 5 bases from V and 2 bases from J, with 19 bases in between. In germline, CDR1 is MNHNY, CDR2 SVGAGI (reference sequence). CDR3 amino acids: CASSKQGAFLAYEQYF. CDR3 bases: TGTGCCAGCAGTAAACAGGGCGCGTTTTTAGCCTACGAGCAGTACTTC.

The V and J genes are TRBV6-5 and TRBJ2-7; 9 bases map to TRBD2. This CDR3 region has 16 residues. In germline, CDR1 is MNHEY, CDR2 SVGAGI. After removal of 0 bases from V and 2 bases from J, the junction contained 5 bases not matched to a gene. Here the CDR3 DNA reads TGTGCCAGCAGTTACTCAACTAGCGGGTCCCCCTACGAGCAGTACTTC. Translated, it gives CASSYSTSGSPYEQYF.

In this sample, this clonotype turned up a few times. The rearrangement joins TRBV7-2 to TRBJ1-6, with 7 bases fitting TRBD1. Germline V CDR1 and CDR2: SGHTA, FQGNSA. J gave up 10 bases and V 3 bases, and 9 bases lay outside the gene matches. This CDR3 region has 15 residues. CDR3 sequence reads: CASSFRQGSGSPLHF. The CDR3 bases are TGTGCCAGCAGCTTTCGACAGGGATCGGGCTCACCCCTCCACTTT.

V gene TRBV7-9 combines with J gene TRBJ2-2; D ambiguous. Trimming pared 3 bases from V and 5 bases from J, leaving 19 bases between. Germline CDR1 is SEHNR and CDR2 is FQNEAQ (reference sequence). This CDR3 is built from 17 residues. CDR3 nucleotides: TGTGCCAGCAGCTTGGAGTATCCAAGCGACGGTACCGGGGAGCTGTTTTTT. Its protein product is CASSLEYPSDGTGELFF.

This chain links TRBV15 with TRBJ2-1; D call uncertain. V was pared by 1 base and J by 7 bases, with 5 bases between. The V gene's germline CDR1 is LNHNV and CDR2 YYDKDF (reference sequence). This CDR3 is built from 12 residues. In DNA form, the CDR3 reads TGTGCCACCAGCAGAGTAGGGAATGAGCAGTTCTTC. Translation: CATSRVGNEQFF. Full variable domain (rest looked up from reference TRBV15 and TRBJ2-1): DAMVIQNPRYQVTQFGKPVTLSCSQTLNHNVMYWYQQKSSQAPKLLFHYYDKDFNNEADTPDNFQSRRPNTSFCFLDIRSPGLGDTAMYLCATSRVGNEQFFGPGTRLTVL.

The chain has TRBV4-1 and TRBJ2-2, with D tentatively TRBD2 (6 bases). The V end was cut by 4 bases, the J end by 1 base, with 13 bases between. The length of the CDR3 is 16 residues. Germline CDR1 reads MGHRA; CDR2 reads YSYEKL. The CDR3 sequence is CASSRGGLVNTGELFF. CDR3 sequence (DNA): TGCGCCAGCAGCCGTGGGGGACTCGTGAACACCGGGGAGCTGTTTTTT.

With respect to this clonotype: Since a much larger clone is just one base distant, this may be a read error. V is TRBV20-1 and J is TRBJ2-5; 9 positions match TRBD2. J gave up 11 bases and V 3 bases, and 13 bases lay outside the gene matches. Germline loops: CDR1 DFQATT, CDR2 SNEGSKA (reference sequence). The CDR3 is 14 amino acids. The CDR3 protein is CSARMTSGYNEQYF. CDR3 nucleotides: TGCAGTGCTAGGATGACTAGCGGTTACAATGAGCAGTACTTC.

This clonotype appeared many times. The chain uses TRBV29-1 and TRBJ2-7; either TRBD1 or TRBD2 may supply D (7 bases each). The CDR3 is 12 residues long. Germline CDR1 SQVTM, CDR2 ANQGSEA. V lost 7 bases to trimming and J lost 3 bases, with 13 bases between them. CDR3 loop: CSGGGTDYEQYF. The CDR3 DNA reads as TGCAGCGGGGGGGGGACAGACTACGAGCAGTACTTC.

Comments on this clonotype: The junction does not match germline at one end; this may be a read error. V is TRBV6-2 or TRBV6-3 and J is TRBJ1-2; possibly TRBD1 for D (6 bases). This CDR3 has 14 residues. CDR1 and CDR2 (germline): MNHEY, SVGEGT. In DNA form, the CDR3 reads TGTGCCTGCAGTGAGAACAGGGCCGTGAGAGGCTACACCTTC. Its translation is CACSENRAVRGYTF.